The rows below give T cell receptor beta chains drawn from one sample of a study of CD8 T cells in ankylosing spondylitis. TCRdb recomputed calls from the 5' RACE reads with MiXCR, one row per CDR3 protein. The table has 750,000 to 850,000 distinct CDR3 sequences, approximately 12% seen once. Source material: blood, either unsorted or a sorted T cell fraction (not recorded which). The receptor source for this set is a male donor with ankylosing spondylitis. The CDR3 runs from the conserved cysteine through the conserved F or W. A D gene is named only where the DNA matches it firmly. Only part of the rows carry a size: once, few, many, or a class if the clone is expanded.

V gene: TRBV29-1
J gene: TRBJ2-3
D gene: TRBD1
clone size: many
CDR3 protein: CSVDRDRETPDTQYF
CDR3 DNA: TGCAGCGTTGATCGGGACAGGGAGACCCCAGATACGCAGTATTTT

V gene: TRBV28
J gene: TRBJ1-5
D gene: -
clone size: few
CDR3 protein: CASSPPRGGGSQPQHF
CDR3 DNA: TGTGCCAGCAGTCCCCCCCGGGGCGGGGGTAGTCAGCCCCAGCATTTT

V gene: TRBV11-3
J gene: TRBJ1-1
D gene: TRBD1
clone size: few
CDR3 protein: CASSVGGSNTEAFF
CDR3 DNA: TGTGCCAGCAGCGTAGGGGGCTCGAACACTGAAGCTTTCTTT

V gene: TRBV11-3
J gene: TRBJ2-1
D gene: -
clone size: few
CDR3 protein: CASSLEHNEQFF
CDR3 DNA: TGTGCCAGCAGCTTAGAACACAATGAGCAGTTCTTC

V gene: TRBV20-1
J gene: TRBJ2-5
D gene: TRBD2
clone size: many
CDR3 protein: CSARLAGEQETQYF
CDR3 DNA: TGCAGTGCTAGACTAGCGGGGGAACAAGAGACCCAGTACTTC

V gene: TRBV25-1
J gene: TRBJ2-5
D gene: -
clone size: -
CDR3 protein: CASSELGGEETQYF
CDR3 DNA: TGTGCCAGCAGTGAATTAGGCGGGGAAGAGACCCAGTACTTC

V gene: TRBV11-2
J gene: TRBJ2-5
D gene: -
clone size: few
CDR3 protein: CASSPGSMETQYF
CDR3 DNA: TGTGCCAGCAGCCCCGGTAGTATGGAGACCCAGTACTTC

V gene: TRBV3-1
J gene: TRBJ2-7
D gene: TRBD2
clone size: -
CDR3 protein: CASSQELAYYEQYF
CDR3 DNA: TGTGCCAGCAGCCAAGAACTAGCGTACTACGAGCAGTACTTC

V gene: TRBV10-3
J gene: TRBJ2-7
D gene: TRBD1
clone size: -
CDR3 protein: CASMGQDSYEQYF
CDR3 DNA: TGTGCCTCAATGGGACAGGACTCCTACGAGCAGTACTTC

V gene: TRBV5-1
J gene: TRBJ1-1
D gene: -
clone size: -
CDR3 protein: CASSLGWDEAFF
CDR3 DNA: TGCGCCAGCAGCTTAGGATGGGATGAAGCTTTCTTT

V gene: TRBV4-3
J gene: TRBJ2-3
D gene: -
clone size: -
CDR3 protein: CASSQVGGSGTDTQYF
CDR3 DNA: TGCGCCAGCAGCCAAGTAGGGGGTTCGGGCACAGATACGCAGTATTTT

V gene: TRBV20-1
J gene: TRBJ2-6
D gene: -
clone size: -
CDR3 protein: CSASSSSGANVLTF
CDR3 DNA: TGCAGTGCTAGCTCGTCCTCTGGGGCCAACGTCCTGACTTTC

V gene: TRBV20-1
J gene: TRBJ2-5
D gene: -
clone size: -
CDR3 protein: CSARRSEETQYF
CDR3 DNA: TGCAGTGCTAGACGGAGTGAAGAGACCCAGTACTTC

V gene: TRBV7-2
J gene: TRBJ2-7
D gene: -
clone size: -
CDR3 protein: CASSLRQRYYEQYF
CDR3 DNA: TGTGCCAGCAGCTTAAGACAGAGGTACTACGAGCAGTACTTC

V gene: TRBV29-1
J gene: TRBJ1-2
D gene: -
clone size: many
CDR3 protein: CSVGGVLGRNYGYTF
CDR3 DNA: TGCAGCGTTGGGGGTGTCTTGGGGAGGAACTATGGCTACACCTTC

V gene: TRBV7-2
J gene: TRBJ1-1
D gene: -
clone size: many
CDR3 protein: CASSYPNRGMAFF
CDR3 DNA: TGTGCCAGCAGTTATCCCAATAGGGGCATGGCTTTCTTT

V gene: TRBV2
J gene: TRBJ1-1
D gene: -
clone size: -
CDR3 protein: CASRGGMNTEAFF
CDR3 DNA: TGTGCCAGCAGAGGGGGGATGAACACTGAAGCTTTCTTT

V gene: TRBV6-1
J gene: TRBJ2-1
D gene: -
clone size: many
CDR3 protein: CASSAVGLDNEQFF
CDR3 DNA: TGTGCCAGCAGTGCAGTTGGACTCGACAATGAGCAGTTCTTC

V gene: TRBV20-1
J gene: TRBJ2-7
D gene: -
clone size: -
CDR3 protein: CSASWGEQYF
CDR3 DNA: TGCAGTGCTAGCTGGGGCGAGCAGTACTTC

V gene: TRBV12-3/TRBV12-4
J gene: TRBJ1-2
D gene: -
clone size: -
CDR3 protein: CASSRGQKDYGYTF
CDR3 DNA: TGTGCCAGCAGCCGAGGACAAAAGGACTATGGCTACACCTTC

V gene: TRBV7-2
J gene: TRBJ2-2
D gene: TRBD1
clone size: -
CDR3 protein: CASSWDRGNTGELFF
CDR3 DNA: TGTGCCAGCAGCTGGGACAGGGGAAATACCGGGGAGCTGTTTTTT

V gene: TRBV6-1
J gene: TRBJ2-3
D gene: -
clone size: -
CDR3 protein: CASSKTPSESTDTQYF
CDR3 DNA: TGTGCCAGCAGTAAAACCCCTAGCGAGAGCACAGATACGCAGTATTTT

V gene: TRBV4-1
J gene: TRBJ1-2
D gene: -
clone size: -
CDR3 protein: CASSQDRVFAYGYTF
CDR3 DNA: TGCGCCAGCAGCCAAGATCGGGTCTTTGCCTATGGCTACACCTTC

V gene: TRBV5-1
J gene: TRBJ1-1
D gene: -
clone size: many
CDR3 protein: CASSLVGGGDTEAFF
CDR3 DNA: TGCGCCAGCAGCTTGGTGGGCGGCGGCGACACTGAAGCTTTCTTT

V gene: TRBV5-6
J gene: TRBJ2-7
D gene: -
clone size: many
CDR3 protein: CASSLLTNEQYF
CDR3 DNA: TGTGCCAGCAGCTTGTTAACGAACGAGCAGTACTTC

V gene: TRBV12-3/TRBV12-4
J gene: TRBJ2-3
D gene: -
clone size: -
CDR3 protein: CASSFFVVDGNTDTQYF
CDR3 DNA: TGTGCCAGCAGTTTCTTCGTGGTGGATGGGAACACAGATACGCAGTATTTT

V gene: TRBV7-2
J gene: TRBJ2-1
D gene: -
clone size: -
CDR3 protein: CASSLWGHEQFF
CDR3 DNA: TGTGCCAGCAGCTTATGGGGCCATGAGCAGTTCTTC

V gene: TRBV12-3/TRBV12-4
J gene: TRBJ1-1
D gene: -
clone size: few
CDR3 protein: CASSPTGTSTRAFF
CDR3 DNA: TGTGCCAGCAGTCCCACCGGGACATCGACGCGGGCTTTCTTT

V gene: TRBV11-2
J gene: TRBJ2-3
D gene: -
clone size: many
CDR3 protein: CASSLRGRGPSSTDTQYF
CDR3 DNA: TGTGCCAGCAGCTTAAGGGGCCGGGGGCCTTCTAGCACAGATACGCAGTATTTT

V gene: TRBV5-1
J gene: TRBJ2-3
D gene: TRBD2
clone size: few
CDR3 protein: CASSSSGGTTDTQYF
CDR3 DNA: TGCGCCAGCAGCTCCAGCGGGGGGACGACAGATACGCAGTATTTT

V gene: TRBV7-2
J gene: TRBJ2-3
D gene: -
clone size: few
CDR3 protein: CASSLGSGKTDTQYF
CDR3 DNA: TGTGCCAGCAGCTTAGGGTCAGGGAAAACAGATACGCAGTATTTT

V gene: TRBV6-1
J gene: TRBJ2-2
D gene: -
clone size: -
CDR3 protein: CASSDANGVGELFF
CDR3 DNA: TGTGCCAGCAGCGACGCCAATGGGGTGGGGGAGCTGTTTTTT

V gene: TRBV5-1
J gene: TRBJ1-1
D gene: TRBD1
clone size: few
CDR3 protein: CASRQQGAGTEAFF
CDR3 DNA: TGCGCCAGCAGACAACAGGGGGCTGGCACTGAAGCTTTCTTT

V gene: TRBV6-2/TRBV6-3
J gene: TRBJ2-2
D gene: -
clone size: -
CDR3 protein: CASSYYYTGELFF
CDR3 DNA: TGTGCCAGCAGTTACTATTACACCGGGGAGCTGTTTTTT

V gene: TRBV19
J gene: TRBJ2-1
D gene: TRBD2
clone size: -
CDR3 protein: CASSRIAGGGGEQFF
CDR3 DNA: TGTGCCAGTAGTAGAATAGCGGGAGGCGGGGGAGAGCAGTTCTTC